These 21 T cell receptor beta chains originate from one sample sequenced in a study of T cells expressing NK-cell markers. TCRdb reprocessed the 5' RACE reads and reports one entry per CDR3 protein, with no DNA. The sample has a few hundred thousand distinct CDR3 sequences. The specimen was blood T cells: a sorted CD56 or NKG2C T cell subset, CD4+ or CD8+ T cells, or bulk PBMC T cells (not recorded which). The origin of the receptors is a man aged 18 to 29 in good health.

V usage is TRBV20-1 and J usage is TRBJ2-7; the TRBD2 assignment by TCRdb is unverifiable without DNA. This CDR3 contains 15 residues. CDR1 and CDR2 from the germline V gene are DFQATT and SNEGSKA (reference sequence). The CDR3 spells CSARALGSGSYEQYF.

V usage is TRBV5-1 and J usage is TRBJ2-3; absent DNA, TCRdb's TRBD2 call cannot be checked. The CDR3 has 14 residues. CDR1 is SGHRS and CDR2 is YFSETQ in the germline V gene. The CDR3 reads CASSFGRTMDTQYF.

The CDR3 loop is CASSAGTGGTIQYF. The chain joins TRBV19 to TRBJ2-4; TCRdb's D gene call, TRBD1, goes unchecked for lack of DNA. The CDR3 has 14 residues. Germline CDR1 reads LNHDA; CDR2 reads SQIVND (reference sequence).

The rearrangement joins TRBV10-3 to TRBJ2-7; TCRdb selects TRBD1, and the lack of DNA leaves this call unchecked. The germline V gene has CDR1 ENHRY and CDR2 SYGVKD. The CDR3 totals 13 residues. This CDR3 is CAIMARGDGEQYF.

The genes are TRBV3-1 and TRBJ2-5. This CDR3 spans 13 amino acids. CDR1 and CDR2 from the germline V gene are LGHDT and YNNKEL (reference sequence). The CDR3 loop reads CASSQELEKTQYF.

The J gene is TRBJ1-2, the V gene TRBV28; TCRdb's D call, TRBD1, is unchecked because there is no DNA. Per the germline V gene, CDR1 is MDHEN and CDR2 is SYDVKM. The CDR3 extends over 15 amino acids. The CDR3 region is CASSPRTTVTRGYTF.

This CDR3 is CASSFPGQGNPSNTEAFF. The chain recombines TRBV28 with TRBJ1-1; TCRdb's D call of TRBD1 is untestable without DNA. Germline CDR1 is MDHEN and CDR2 is SYDVKM. The CDR3 covers 18 residues.

V usage is TRBV27 and J usage is TRBJ1-1; TCRdb indicates TRBD1, and absent DNA this call remains unverified. The CDR3 sequence is 16 residues long. The germline V gene has CDR1 MNHEY and CDR2 SMNVEV (reference sequence). This chain's CDR3 is CASSLYGGIVNTEAFF.

This sequence joins TRBV12-3 or TRBV12-4 and TRBJ2-3. This CDR3 spans 16 amino acids. CDR3 amino acids: CASSLTAYDSTDTQYF.

This chain links TRBV12-3 or TRBV12-4 with TRBJ1-2. This CDR3 is 12 amino acids long. CDR3 loop: CASSADKDGYTF.

The V gene is TRBV30, the J gene TRBJ2-7; TCRdb calls TRBD1, which cannot be checked without DNA. The CDR3 sequence is 13 residues long. CDR1 GTSNPN and CDR2 SVGIG come from the germline V gene (reference sequence). CDR3 sequence: CAGREGGSYEQYF.

This rearrangement joins TRBV5-1 to TRBJ2-5; the TRBD1 assignment by TCRdb is unverifiable without DNA. Germline V gives CDR1 SGHRS, CDR2 YFSETQ. This CDR3 comprises 13 residues. The CDR3 spells CASSVDRAETQYF.

This chain joins TRBV9 and TRBJ2-3; TCRdb names TRBD1, which stays unverified in the absence of DNA. Per germline, CDR1 SGDLS and CDR2 YYNGEE. This CDR3 is 13 amino acids long. CDR3 loop: CASSPEQVDTQYF.

J is TRBJ2-1 and V is TRBV15. From germline, CDR1 is LNHNV and CDR2 YYDKDF (reference sequence). This CDR3 comprises 15 residues. This CDR3 reads CATSRVATTNNEQFF. Looking up the rest from reference TRBV15 and TRBJ2-1 gives the full variable domain: DAMVIQNPRYQVTQFGKPVTLSCSQTLNHNVMYWYQQKSSQAPKLLFHYYDKDFNNEADTPDNFQSRRPNTSFCFLDIRSPGLGDTAMYLCATSRVATTNNEQFFGPGTRLTVL.

This chain uses TRBV29-1 with TRBJ2-1; TCRdb picks TRBD1, but there is no DNA to check that call. The CDR3 consists of 13 residues. From germline, CDR1 is SQVTM and CDR2 ANQGSEA. The CDR3 loop reads CSVARGNRDEQFF.

The chain joins TRBV2 to TRBJ2-1. There are 14 residues in the CDR3. The V gene's germline CDR1 is SNHLY and CDR2 FYNNEI. The CDR3 region is CASSDGGPYNEQFF. Combining the CDR3 with reference TRBV2 and TRBJ2-1 gives the whole variable domain EPEVTQTPSHQVTQMGQEVILRCVPISNHLYFYWYRQILGQKVEFLVSFYNNEISEKSEIFDDQFSVERPDGSNFTLKIRSTKLEDSAMYFCASSDGGPYNEQFFGPGTRLTVL.

The rearrangement links TRBV4-3 to TRBJ1-1; without DNA, the TCRdb call of TRBD1 cannot be checked. From germline, CDR1 is LGHNA and CDR2 YSLEER. CDR3 size: 16 residues. This chain's CDR3 is CASSQQWDRGSTEAFF.

The genes are TRBV10-3 and TRBJ2-1. Germline V lookup: CDR1 ENHRY, CDR2 SYGVKD. The CDR3 length is 16 residues. The CDR3 protein is CAISESLAGVYNEQFF.

The chain links TRBV12-3 or TRBV12-4 to TRBJ2-7; the D call of TRBD1 rests on TCRdb alone, since no DNA is present to check it. The CDR3 is made up of 15 amino acids. CDR3 in amino acids: CASSLSGAYSYEQYF.

The chain has TRBV27 and TRBJ2-5; checking the TCRdb D call of TRBD1 is not possible without DNA. Germline V lookup: CDR1 MNHEY, CDR2 SMNVEV (reference sequence). This CDR3 has 13 amino acids. Here the CDR3 reads CASSEGTQETQYF.

This chain links TRBV6-5 with TRBJ1-1; as DNA is missing, the TRBD1 call by TCRdb cannot be tested. The CDR3 sequence is 17 residues long. CDR1 and CDR2 (germline): MNHEY, SVGAGI. The CDR3 sequence is CASRPPAGTGKDTEAFF.